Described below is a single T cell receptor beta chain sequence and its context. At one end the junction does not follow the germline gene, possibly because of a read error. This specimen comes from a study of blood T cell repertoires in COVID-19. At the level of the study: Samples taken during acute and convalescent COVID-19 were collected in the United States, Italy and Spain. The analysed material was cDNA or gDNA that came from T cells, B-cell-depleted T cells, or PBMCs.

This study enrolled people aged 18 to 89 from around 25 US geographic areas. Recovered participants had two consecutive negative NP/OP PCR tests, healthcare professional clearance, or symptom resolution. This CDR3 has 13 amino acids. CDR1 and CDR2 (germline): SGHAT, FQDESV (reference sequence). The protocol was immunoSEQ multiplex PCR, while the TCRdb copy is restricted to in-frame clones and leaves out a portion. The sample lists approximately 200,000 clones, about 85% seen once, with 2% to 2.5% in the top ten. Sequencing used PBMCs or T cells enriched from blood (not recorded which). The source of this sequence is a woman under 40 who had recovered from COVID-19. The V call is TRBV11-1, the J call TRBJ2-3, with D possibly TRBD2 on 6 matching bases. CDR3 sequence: CASSFSGTNTQYF. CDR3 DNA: TGTGCCAGCAGCTTTAGCGGCACAAATACGCAGTATTTT.